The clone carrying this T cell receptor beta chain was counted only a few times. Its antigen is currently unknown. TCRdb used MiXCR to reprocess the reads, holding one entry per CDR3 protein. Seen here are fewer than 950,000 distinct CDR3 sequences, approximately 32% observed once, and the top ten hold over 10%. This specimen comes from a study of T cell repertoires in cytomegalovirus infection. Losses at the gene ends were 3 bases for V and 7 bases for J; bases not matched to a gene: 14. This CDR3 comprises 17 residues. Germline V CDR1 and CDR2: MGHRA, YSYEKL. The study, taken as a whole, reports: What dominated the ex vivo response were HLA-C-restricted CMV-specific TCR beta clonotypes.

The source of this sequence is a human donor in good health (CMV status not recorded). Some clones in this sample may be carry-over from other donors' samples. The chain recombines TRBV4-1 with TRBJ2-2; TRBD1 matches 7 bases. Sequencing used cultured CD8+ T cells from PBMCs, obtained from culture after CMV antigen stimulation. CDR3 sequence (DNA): TGCGCCAGCAGCCAGGTTCCGACAGGGATGTTTGACGGGGAGCTGTTTTTT. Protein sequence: CASSQVPTGMFDGELFF.